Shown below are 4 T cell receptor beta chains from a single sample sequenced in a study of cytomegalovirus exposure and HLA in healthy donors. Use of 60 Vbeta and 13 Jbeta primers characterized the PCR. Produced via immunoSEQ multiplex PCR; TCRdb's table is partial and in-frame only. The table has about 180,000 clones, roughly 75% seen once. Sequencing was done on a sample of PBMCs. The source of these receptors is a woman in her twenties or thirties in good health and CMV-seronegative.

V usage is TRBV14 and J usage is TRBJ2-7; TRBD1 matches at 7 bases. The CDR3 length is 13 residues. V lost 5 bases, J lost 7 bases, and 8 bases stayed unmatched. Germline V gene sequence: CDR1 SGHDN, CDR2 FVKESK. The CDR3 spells CASSGVGGGEQYF. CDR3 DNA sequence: TGTGCCAGCAGCGGAGTAGGGGGCGGAGAGCAGTACTTC.

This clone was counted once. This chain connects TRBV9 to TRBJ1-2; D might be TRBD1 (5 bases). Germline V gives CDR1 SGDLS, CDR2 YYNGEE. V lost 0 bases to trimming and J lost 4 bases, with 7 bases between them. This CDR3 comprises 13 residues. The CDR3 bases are TGTGCCAGCAGCGTAGGGGGGGTCTATGGCTACACCTTC. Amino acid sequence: CASSVGGVYGYTF.

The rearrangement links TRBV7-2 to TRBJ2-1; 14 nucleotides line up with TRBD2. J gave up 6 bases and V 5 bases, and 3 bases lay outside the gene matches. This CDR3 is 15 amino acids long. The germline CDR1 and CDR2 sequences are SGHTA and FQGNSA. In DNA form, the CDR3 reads TGTGCCAGCAGCCTCGGGACTAGCGGGGGCAATGAGCAGTTCTTC. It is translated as CASSLGTSGGNEQFF.

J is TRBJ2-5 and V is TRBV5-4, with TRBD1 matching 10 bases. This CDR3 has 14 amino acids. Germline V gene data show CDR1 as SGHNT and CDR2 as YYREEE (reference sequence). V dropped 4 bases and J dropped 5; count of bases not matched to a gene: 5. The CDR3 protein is CASSPKTGGETQYF. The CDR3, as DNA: TGTGCCAGCAGCCCCAAGACAGGGGGCGAGACCCAGTACTTC.